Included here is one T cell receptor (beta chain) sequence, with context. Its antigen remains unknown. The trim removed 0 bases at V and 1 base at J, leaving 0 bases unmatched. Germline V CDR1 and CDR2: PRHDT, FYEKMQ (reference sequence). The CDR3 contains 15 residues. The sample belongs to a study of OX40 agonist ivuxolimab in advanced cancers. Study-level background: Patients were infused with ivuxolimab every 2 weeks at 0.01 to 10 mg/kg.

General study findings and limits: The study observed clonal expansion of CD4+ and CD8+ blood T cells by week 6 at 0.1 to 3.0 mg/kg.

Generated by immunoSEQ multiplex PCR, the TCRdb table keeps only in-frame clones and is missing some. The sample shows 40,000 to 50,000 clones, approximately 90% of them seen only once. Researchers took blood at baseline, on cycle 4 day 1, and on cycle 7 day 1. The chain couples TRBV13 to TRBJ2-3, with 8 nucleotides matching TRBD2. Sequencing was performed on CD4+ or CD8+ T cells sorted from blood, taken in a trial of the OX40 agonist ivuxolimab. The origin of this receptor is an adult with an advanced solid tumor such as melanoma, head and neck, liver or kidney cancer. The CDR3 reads CASSLGGGGTDTQYF. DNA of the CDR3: TGTGCCAGCAGCTTAGGCGGGGGGGGCACAGATACGCAGTATTTT.